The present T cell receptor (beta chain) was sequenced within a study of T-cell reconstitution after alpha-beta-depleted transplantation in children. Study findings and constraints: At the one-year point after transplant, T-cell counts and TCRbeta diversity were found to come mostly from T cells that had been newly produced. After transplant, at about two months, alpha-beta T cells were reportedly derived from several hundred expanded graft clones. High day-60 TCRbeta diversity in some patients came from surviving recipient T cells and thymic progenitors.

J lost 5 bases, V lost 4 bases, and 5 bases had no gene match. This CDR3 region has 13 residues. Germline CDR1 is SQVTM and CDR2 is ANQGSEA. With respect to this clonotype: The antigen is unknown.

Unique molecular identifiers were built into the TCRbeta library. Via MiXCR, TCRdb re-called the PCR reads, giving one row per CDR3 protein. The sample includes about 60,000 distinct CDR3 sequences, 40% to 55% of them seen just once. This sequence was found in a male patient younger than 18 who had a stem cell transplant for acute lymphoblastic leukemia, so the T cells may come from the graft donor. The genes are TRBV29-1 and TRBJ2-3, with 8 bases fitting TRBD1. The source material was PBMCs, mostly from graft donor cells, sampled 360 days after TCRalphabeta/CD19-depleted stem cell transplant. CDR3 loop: CSVGRGPGDTQYF. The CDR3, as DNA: TGCAGCGTTGGCAGGGGGCCCGGAGATACGCAGTATTTT.